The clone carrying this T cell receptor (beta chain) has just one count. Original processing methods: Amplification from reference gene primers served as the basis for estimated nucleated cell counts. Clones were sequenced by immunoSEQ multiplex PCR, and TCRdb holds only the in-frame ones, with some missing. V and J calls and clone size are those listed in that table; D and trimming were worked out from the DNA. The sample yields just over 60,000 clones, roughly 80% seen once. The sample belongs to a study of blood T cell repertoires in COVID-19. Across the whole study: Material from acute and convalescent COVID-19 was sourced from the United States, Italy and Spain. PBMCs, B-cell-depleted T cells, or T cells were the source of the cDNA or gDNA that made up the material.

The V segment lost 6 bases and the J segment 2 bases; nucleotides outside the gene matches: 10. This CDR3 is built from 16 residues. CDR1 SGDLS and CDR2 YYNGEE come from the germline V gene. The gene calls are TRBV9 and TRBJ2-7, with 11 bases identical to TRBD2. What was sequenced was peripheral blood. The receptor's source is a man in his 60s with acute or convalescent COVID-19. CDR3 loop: CASTLSGTSGTYEQYF. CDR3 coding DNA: TGTGCCAGCACCCTTTCTGGGACTAGCGGAACCTACGAGCAGTACTTC.